This T cell receptor (beta chain) was identified during a study of blood T cell repertoires in COVID-19. In the study overall: Sites across the United States, Italy and Spain contributed samples from acute and convalescent COVID-19. Sample material is recorded as cDNA or gDNA derived from T cells, B-cell-depleted T cells, or PBMCs.

Trimming took 4 bases from V and 0 from J, leaving 9 bases between them. The CDR3 contains 14 residues. Germline CDR1 reads WNHNN; CDR2 reads SYGVQD (reference sequence). In the source study's methods: For nucleated cells, counts were estimated from reference gene primer amplification. TCRdb keeps only in-frame clones here, not all; method: immunoSEQ multiplex PCR. The V and J calls and clone size are taken from that table; D and trimming were inferred from the DNA. The sample has 70,000 or so clones; 60% to 75% are singletons. Sequencing was done on a sample of peripheral blood. The rearrangement links TRBV10-1 to TRBJ1-1; D ambiguous. The receptor comes from a woman in her 70s with acute or convalescent COVID-19. CDR3 sequence: CASSGAGLNTEAFF. CDR3 in DNA: TGCGCCAGCAGTGGGGCAGGCTTGAACACTGAAGCTTTCTTT.